A selection of T cell receptor beta chains follows, all from one sample in a study of T cell changes during pregnancy in multiple sclerosis. Method: immunoSEQ multiplex PCR; TCRdb's copy keeps in-frame clones and lacks some. This table holds around 21,000 clones, roughly 90% found once. Sequenced material: CD8+ T cells from peripheral blood mononuclear cells, taken in the third trimester of pregnancy. The receptors shown here come from a female donor in good health, enrolled as a control in a pregnancy study. Both conserved end residues are part of each CDR3. The order of the fields is J gene, clone size, D gene, V gene, CDR3 protein, CDR3 DNA. The D gene is left open where the match is weak. Expanded clones get a size class; other rows say once, few or many, or leave the size out.

J gene: TRBJ1-2
clone size: NA
D gene: TRBD1
V gene: TRBV6-5
CDR3 protein: CASSYSGTAHYGYTF
CDR3 DNA: TGTGCCAGCAGTTACTCGGGGACAGCTCATTATGGCTACACCTTC

J gene: TRBJ2-1
clone size: once
D gene: NA
V gene: TRBV27
CDR3 protein: CASSTRYPYNEQFF
CDR3 DNA: TGTGCCAGCAGTACCCGCTACCCGTACAATGAGCAGTTCTTC

J gene: TRBJ2-2
clone size: NA
D gene: TRBD2
V gene: TRBV9
CDR3 protein: CASSVSPKSGLGFSGELFF
CDR3 DNA: TGTGCCAGCAGCGTATCCCCTAAATCAGGACTAGGTTTCTCCGGGGAGCTGTTTTTT

J gene: TRBJ1-6
clone size: NA
D gene: NA
V gene: TRBV9
CDR3 protein: CASSVEGVGNSPLHF
CDR3 DNA: TGTGCCAGCAGCGTAGAAGGGGTCGGTAATTCACCCCTCCACTTT

J gene: TRBJ1-1
clone size: NA
D gene: NA
V gene: TRBV6-5
CDR3 protein: CASSYSSTYTEAFF
CDR3 DNA: TGTGCCAGCAGTTACTCGAGTACTTACACTGAAGCTTTCTTT

J gene: TRBJ2-7
clone size: NA
D gene: NA
V gene: TRBV18
CDR3 protein: CASSPRDSYEQYF
CDR3 DNA: TGTGCCAGCTCACCGCGGGACTCCTACGAGCAGTACTTC

J gene: TRBJ2-3
clone size: medium-sized
D gene: TRBD2
V gene: TRBV6-4
CDR3 protein: CASSDTSGGADTQYF
CDR3 DNA: TGTGCCAGCAGTGACACTAGCGGGGGGGCCGATACGCAGTATTTT

J gene: TRBJ2-3
clone size: NA
D gene: NA
V gene: TRBV4-3
CDR3 protein: CASSQGTAITDTQYF
CDR3 DNA: TGCGCCAGCAGCCAAGGGACAGCCATCACAGATACGCAGTATTTT

J gene: TRBJ2-1
clone size: NA
D gene: TRBD2
V gene: TRBV6-4
CDR3 protein: CASSGTSENNEQFF
CDR3 DNA: TGTGCCAGCAGTGGGACTAGCGAAAACAATGAGCAGTTCTTC

J gene: TRBJ2-1
clone size: NA
D gene: TRBD2
V gene: TRBV7-3
CDR3 protein: CASSPLPGEGLNEQFF
CDR3 DNA: TGTGCCAGCAGCCCCCTTCCGGGGGAGGGCCTGAATGAGCAGTTCTTC

J gene: TRBJ2-1
clone size: NA
D gene: TRBD2
V gene: TRBV4-2
CDR3 protein: CASSQDPSGNEQFF
CDR3 DNA: TGTGCCAGCAGCCAAGATCCTAGCGGGAATGAGCAGTTCTTC

J gene: TRBJ2-3
clone size: NA
D gene: NA
V gene: TRBV5-1
CDR3 protein: CASSLGWEQRTTDTQYF
CDR3 DNA: TGCGCCAGCAGCTTGGGCTGGGAGCAGAGGACCACAGATACGCAGTATTTT

J gene: TRBJ1-4
clone size: NA
D gene: TRBD1
V gene: TRBV6-5
CDR3 protein: CASKTGTATNEKLFF
CDR3 DNA: TGTGCCAGCAAGACAGGGACTGCAACTAATGAAAAACTGTTTTTT

J gene: TRBJ1-1
clone size: NA
D gene: NA
V gene: TRBV5-1
CDR3 protein: CASSPTDPVPEAFF
CDR3 DNA: TGCGCCAGCAGCCCGACAGATCCAGTCCCTGAAGCTTTCTTT

J gene: TRBJ2-1
clone size: few
D gene: TRBD1
V gene: TRBV15
CDR3 protein: CATRTAGTGVYNEQFF
CDR3 DNA: TGTGCCACCAGAACTGCTGGGACAGGGGTTTACAATGAGCAGTTCTTC

J gene: TRBJ2-7
clone size: NA
D gene: NA
V gene: TRBV19
CDR3 protein: CASMNGAGANGEQYF
CDR3 DNA: TGTGCCAGTATGAACGGTGCAGGGGCAAATGGGGAGCAGTACTTC

J gene: TRBJ1-3
clone size: once
D gene: NA
V gene: TRBV7-2
CDR3 protein: CASSLNPGQQYPGNTIYF
CDR3 DNA: TGTGCCAGCAGCCTGAACCCGGGACAACAGTATCCAGGAAACACCATATATTTT

J gene: TRBJ2-2
clone size: NA
D gene: TRBD1
V gene: TRBV9
CDR3 protein: CASSVGGTGIITGELFF
CDR3 DNA: TGTGCCAGCAGCGTAGGGGGGACAGGGATAATCACCGGGGAGCTGTTTTTT

J gene: TRBJ2-3
clone size: NA
D gene: TRBD1
V gene: TRBV6-1
CDR3 protein: CASSLAGTGPDTQYF
CDR3 DNA: TGTGCCAGCAGTTTAGCCGGGACAGGCCCGGATACGCAGTATTTT

J gene: TRBJ2-3
clone size: NA
D gene: TRBD1
V gene: TRBV5-5
CDR3 protein: CASSSWQGGTDTQYF
CDR3 DNA: TGTGCCAGCAGTTCCTGGCAGGGGGGCACAGATACGCAGTATTTT

J gene: TRBJ2-5
clone size: NA
D gene: TRBD2
V gene: TRBV11-2
CDR3 protein: CASSLEGASGGHKETQYF
CDR3 DNA: TGTGCCAGCAGCTTAGAGGGGGCTAGCGGGGGACACAAAGAGACCCAGTACTTC

J gene: TRBJ2-7
clone size: NA
D gene: TRBD1
V gene: TRBV6-5
CDR3 protein: CASSPTGVYEQYF
CDR3 DNA: TGTGCCAGCAGTCCGACAGGGGTCTACGAGCAGTACTTC

J gene: TRBJ2-1
clone size: NA
D gene: TRBD2
V gene: TRBV6-1
CDR3 protein: CASSESGGTYSVQFF
CDR3 DNA: TGTGCCAGCAGTGAAAGCGGGGGGACTTATAGTGTGCAGTTCTTC

J gene: TRBJ1-6
clone size: NA
D gene: NA
V gene: TRBV18
CDR3 protein: CASSPYQRGVWSYNSPLHF
CDR3 DNA: TGTGCCAGCTCACCATACCAAAGGGGCGTTTGGTCCTATAATTCACCCCTCCACTTT

J gene: TRBJ2-2
clone size: NA
D gene: TRBD2
V gene: TRBV7-6
CDR3 protein: CASSLGLAGDGELFF
CDR3 DNA: TGTGCCAGCAGCTTAGGCCTAGCGGGAGACGGGGAGCTGTTTTTT

J gene: TRBJ2-7
clone size: once
D gene: NA
V gene: TRBV5-6
CDR3 protein: CASSLDRVGAYEQYF
CDR3 DNA: TGTGCCAGCAGCTTGGACAGGGTCGGGGCCTACGAGCAGTACTTC

J gene: TRBJ1-1
clone size: NA
D gene: NA
V gene: TRBV6-5
CDR3 protein: CASSYAPDSVTEAFF
CDR3 DNA: TGTGCCAGCAGTTACGCTCCCGACTCCGTAACTGAAGCTTTCTTT

J gene: TRBJ2-3
clone size: NA
D gene: NA
V gene: TRBV14
CDR3 protein: CASSQESYLYTDTQYF
CDR3 DNA: TGTGCCAGCAGCCAAGAGTCCTATCTCTACACAGATACGCAGTATTTT

J gene: TRBJ2-2
clone size: NA
D gene: TRBD2
V gene: TRBV29-1
CDR3 protein: CSVEGSGGYTGELFF
CDR3 DNA: TGCAGCGTTGAGGGGAGCGGGGGTTACACCGGGGAGCTGTTTTTT

J gene: TRBJ1-3
clone size: NA
D gene: TRBD1
V gene: TRBV30
CDR3 protein: CAWGDSRGYRRRNTIYF
CDR3 DNA: TGTGCCTGGGGGGACTCCAGGGGGTACCGGAGAAGAAACACCATATATTTT

J gene: TRBJ2-7
clone size: NA
D gene: NA
V gene: TRBV29-1
CDR3 protein: CSVEDSTGGDYEQYF
CDR3 DNA: TGCAGCGTTGAAGACTCGACGGGCGGGGACTACGAGCAGTACTTC